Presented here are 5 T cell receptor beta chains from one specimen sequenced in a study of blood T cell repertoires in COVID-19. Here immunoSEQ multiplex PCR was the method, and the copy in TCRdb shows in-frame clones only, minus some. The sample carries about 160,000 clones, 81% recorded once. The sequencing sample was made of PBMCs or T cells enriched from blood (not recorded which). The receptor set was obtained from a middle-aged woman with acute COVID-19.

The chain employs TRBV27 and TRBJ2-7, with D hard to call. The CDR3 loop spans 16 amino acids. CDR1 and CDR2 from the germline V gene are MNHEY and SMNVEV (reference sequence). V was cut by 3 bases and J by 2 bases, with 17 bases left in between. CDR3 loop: CASSFCRITTPYEQYV. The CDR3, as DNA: TGTGCCAGCAGTTTCTGCAGGATTACAACTCCCTACGAGCAGTACGTC.

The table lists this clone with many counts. This chain's CDR3 is CASSLDVRGFRNTIYF. DNA for the CDR3: TGTGCCAGCAGCTTAGACGTCAGGGGTTTTAGAAACACCATATATTTT. V usage is TRBV11-2 and J usage is TRBJ1-3; a possible D gene is TRBD1 (6 bases). Trimming removed 0 bases from V and 5 bases from J, with 14 bases in between. The length of the CDR3 is 16 residues. The V gene's germline CDR1 is SGHAT and CDR2 FQNNGV.

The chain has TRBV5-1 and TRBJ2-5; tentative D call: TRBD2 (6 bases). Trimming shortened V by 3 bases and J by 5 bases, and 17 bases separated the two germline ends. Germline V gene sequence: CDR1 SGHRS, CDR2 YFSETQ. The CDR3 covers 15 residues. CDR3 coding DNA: TGCGCCAGCAGCTCGGGACTCCAAACGGGGGAGACCCAGTACTTC. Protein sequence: CASSSGLQTGETQYF. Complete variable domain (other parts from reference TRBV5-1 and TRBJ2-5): KAGVTQTPRYLIKTRGQQVTLSCSPISGHRSVSWYQQTPGQGLQFLFEYFSETQRNKGNFPGRFSGRQFSNSRSEMNVSTLELGDSALYLCASSSGLQTGETQYFGPGTRLLVL.

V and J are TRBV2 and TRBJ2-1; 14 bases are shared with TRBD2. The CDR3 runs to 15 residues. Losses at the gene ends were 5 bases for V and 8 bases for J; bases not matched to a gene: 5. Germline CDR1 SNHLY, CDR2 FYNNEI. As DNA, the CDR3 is TGTGCCAGCAGTTCGACTAGCGGGAGGGTTGATGAGCAGTTCTTC. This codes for CASSSTSGRVDEQFF.

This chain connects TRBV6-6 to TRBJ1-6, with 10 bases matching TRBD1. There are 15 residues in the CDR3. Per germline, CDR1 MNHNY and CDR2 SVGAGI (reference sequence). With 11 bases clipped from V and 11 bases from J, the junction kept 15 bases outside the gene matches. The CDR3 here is CAGSPMGQGMTPLHF. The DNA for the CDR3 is TGTGCCGGCTCCCCGATGGGACAGGGGATGACACCCCTCCACTTT.